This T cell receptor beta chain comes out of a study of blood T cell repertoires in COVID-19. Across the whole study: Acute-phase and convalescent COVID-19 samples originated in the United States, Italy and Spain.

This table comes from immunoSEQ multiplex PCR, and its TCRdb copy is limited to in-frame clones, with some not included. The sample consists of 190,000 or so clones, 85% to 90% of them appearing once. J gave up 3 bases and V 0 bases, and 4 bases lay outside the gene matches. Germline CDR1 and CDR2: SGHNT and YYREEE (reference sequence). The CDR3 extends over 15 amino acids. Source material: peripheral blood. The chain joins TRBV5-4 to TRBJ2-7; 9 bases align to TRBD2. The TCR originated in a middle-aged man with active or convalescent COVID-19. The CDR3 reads CASSLGLAGNYEQYF. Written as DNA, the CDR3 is TGTGCCAGCAGCTTGGGGCTAGCGGGGAACTACGAGCAGTACTTC.